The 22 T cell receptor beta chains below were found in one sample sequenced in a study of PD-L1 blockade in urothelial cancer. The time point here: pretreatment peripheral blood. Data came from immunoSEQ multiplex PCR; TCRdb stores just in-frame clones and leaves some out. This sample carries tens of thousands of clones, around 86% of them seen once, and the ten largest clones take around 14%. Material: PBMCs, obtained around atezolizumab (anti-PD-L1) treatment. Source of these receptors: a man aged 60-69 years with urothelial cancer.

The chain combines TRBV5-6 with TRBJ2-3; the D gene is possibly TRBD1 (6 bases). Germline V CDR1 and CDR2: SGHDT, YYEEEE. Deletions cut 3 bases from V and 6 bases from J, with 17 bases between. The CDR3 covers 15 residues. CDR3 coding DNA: TGTGCCAGCAGCTACCGTACCCGAACAGGGGATACGCAGTATTTT. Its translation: CASSYRTRTGDTQYF.

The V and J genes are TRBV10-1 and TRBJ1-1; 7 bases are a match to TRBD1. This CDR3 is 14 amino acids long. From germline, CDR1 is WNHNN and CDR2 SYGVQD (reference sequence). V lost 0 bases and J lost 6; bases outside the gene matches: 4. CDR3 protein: CASSESGTDAEAFF. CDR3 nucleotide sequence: TGCGCCAGCAGTGAGTCGGGGACAGACGCTGAAGCTTTCTTT.

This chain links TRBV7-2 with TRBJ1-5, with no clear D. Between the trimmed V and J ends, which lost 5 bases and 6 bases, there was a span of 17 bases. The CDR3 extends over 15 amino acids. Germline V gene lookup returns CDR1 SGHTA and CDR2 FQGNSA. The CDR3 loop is CASSLSTGVTQPQHF. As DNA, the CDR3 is TGTGCCAGCAGCCTCTCTACCGGGGTTACTCAGCCCCAGCATTTT.

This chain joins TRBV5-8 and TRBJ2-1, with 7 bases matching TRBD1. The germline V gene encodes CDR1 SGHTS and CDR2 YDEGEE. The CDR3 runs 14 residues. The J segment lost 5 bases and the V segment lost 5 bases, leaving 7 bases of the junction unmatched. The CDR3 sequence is CASRGGTANNEQFF. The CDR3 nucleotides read TGTGCCAGCAGAGGTGGGACAGCCAACAATGAGCAGTTCTTC.

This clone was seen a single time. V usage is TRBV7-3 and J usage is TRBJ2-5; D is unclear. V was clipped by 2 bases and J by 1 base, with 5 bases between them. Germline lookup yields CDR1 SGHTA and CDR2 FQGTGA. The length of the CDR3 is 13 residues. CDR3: CASSLVAQETQYF. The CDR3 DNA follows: TGTGCCAGCAGCTTAGTGGCCCAAGAGACCCAGTACTTC.

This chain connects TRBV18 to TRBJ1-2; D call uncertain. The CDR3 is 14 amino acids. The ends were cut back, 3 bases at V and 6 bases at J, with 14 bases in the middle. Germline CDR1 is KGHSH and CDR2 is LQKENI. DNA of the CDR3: TGTGCCAGCTCACCTACCATCGGGTTGGATGGCTACACCTTC. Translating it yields CASSPTIGLDGYTF.

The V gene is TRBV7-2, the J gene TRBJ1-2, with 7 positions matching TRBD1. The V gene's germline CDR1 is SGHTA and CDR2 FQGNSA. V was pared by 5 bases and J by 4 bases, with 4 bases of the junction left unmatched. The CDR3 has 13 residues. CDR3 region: CASSLNRGYGYTF. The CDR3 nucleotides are TGTGCCAGCAGCCTTAACAGGGGCTATGGCTACACCTTC.

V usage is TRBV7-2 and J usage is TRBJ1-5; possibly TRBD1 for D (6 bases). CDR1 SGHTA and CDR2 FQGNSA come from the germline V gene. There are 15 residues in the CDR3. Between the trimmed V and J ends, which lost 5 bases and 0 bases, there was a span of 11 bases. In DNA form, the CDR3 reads TGTGCCAGCAGCCAGGGGCTGAATAGCAATCAGCCCCAGCATTTT. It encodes CASSQGLNSNQPQHF.

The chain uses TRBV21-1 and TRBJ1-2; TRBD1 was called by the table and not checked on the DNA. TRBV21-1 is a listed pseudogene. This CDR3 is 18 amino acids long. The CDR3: CASSKTAPGNRDPDGYTF. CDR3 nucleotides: TGTGCCAGCAGCAAAACGGCCCCCGGGAACAGGGACCCAGATGGCTACACCTTC.

CDR3 sequence: CASSLGADRDIYGYTF. In DNA, the CDR3 is TGTGCCAGCAGCTTGGGAGCTGACAGGGACATCTATGGCTACACCTTC. The chain employs TRBV5-6 and TRBJ1-2, with 7 positions matching TRBD1. The germline CDR1 and CDR2 sequences are SGHDT and YYEEEE. V shed 0 bases, J shed 4 bases, and the junction held 9 bases outside the gene matches. This CDR3 spans 16 amino acids.

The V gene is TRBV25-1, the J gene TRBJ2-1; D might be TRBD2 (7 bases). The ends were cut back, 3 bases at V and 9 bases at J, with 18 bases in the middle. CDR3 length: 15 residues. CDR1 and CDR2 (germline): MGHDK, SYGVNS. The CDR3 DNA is TGTGCCAGCAGTGACCCCTCGAGAAGGGGGGGTGAGCAGTTCTTC. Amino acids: CASSDPSRRGGEQFF.

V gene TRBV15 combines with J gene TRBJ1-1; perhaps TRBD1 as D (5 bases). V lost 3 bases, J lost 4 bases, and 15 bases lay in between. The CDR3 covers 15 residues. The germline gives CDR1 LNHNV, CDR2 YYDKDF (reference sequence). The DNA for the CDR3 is TGTGCCACCAGCAGTTGGGGACTTCTGGGCACTGAAGCTTTCTTT. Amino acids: CATSSWGLLGTEAFF.

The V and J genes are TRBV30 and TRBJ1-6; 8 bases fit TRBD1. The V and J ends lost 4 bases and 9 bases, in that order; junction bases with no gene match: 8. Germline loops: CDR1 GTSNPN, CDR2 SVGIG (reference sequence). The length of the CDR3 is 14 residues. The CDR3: CAWTQGQGTSPLHF. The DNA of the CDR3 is TGTGCCTGGACCCAAGGACAGGGTACTTCACCCCTCCACTTT.

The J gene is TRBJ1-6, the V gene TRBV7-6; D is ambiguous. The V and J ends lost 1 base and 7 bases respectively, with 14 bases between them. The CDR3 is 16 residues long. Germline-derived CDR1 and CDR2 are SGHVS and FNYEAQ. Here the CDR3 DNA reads TGTGCCAGCAGCTTAGAGACTCGAATGCCCAATTCACCCCTCCACTTT. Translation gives CASSLETRMPNSPLHF.

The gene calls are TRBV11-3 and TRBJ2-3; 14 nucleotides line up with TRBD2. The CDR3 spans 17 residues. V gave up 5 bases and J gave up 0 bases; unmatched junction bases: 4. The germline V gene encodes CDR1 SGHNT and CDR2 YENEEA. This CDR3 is CASSTRLAGGSTDTQYF. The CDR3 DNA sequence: TGTGCCAGCAGCACCCGACTAGCGGGGGGGAGCACAGATACGCAGTATTTT.

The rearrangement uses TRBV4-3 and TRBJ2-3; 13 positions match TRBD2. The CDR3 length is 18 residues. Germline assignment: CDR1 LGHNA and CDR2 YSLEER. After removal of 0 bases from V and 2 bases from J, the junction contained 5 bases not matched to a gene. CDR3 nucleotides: TGCGCCAGCAGCCAAGATGATACTAGCGGGGGGGCCACAGATACGCAGTATTTT. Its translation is CASSQDDTSGGATDTQYF.

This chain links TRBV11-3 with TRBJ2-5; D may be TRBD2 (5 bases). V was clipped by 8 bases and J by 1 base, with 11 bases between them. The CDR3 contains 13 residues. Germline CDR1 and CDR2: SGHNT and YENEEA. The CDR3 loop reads CASGQGGQETQYF. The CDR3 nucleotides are TGTGCCAGCGGCCAAGGAGGCCAAGAGACCCAGTACTTC.

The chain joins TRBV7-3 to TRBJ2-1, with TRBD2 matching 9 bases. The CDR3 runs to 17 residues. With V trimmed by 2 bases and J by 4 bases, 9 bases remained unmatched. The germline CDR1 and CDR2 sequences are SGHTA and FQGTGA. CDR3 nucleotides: TGTGCCAGCAGCTTAGTTCCCCCGAGCGGGGGGTACAATGAGCAGTTCTTC. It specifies CASSLVPPSGGYNEQFF.

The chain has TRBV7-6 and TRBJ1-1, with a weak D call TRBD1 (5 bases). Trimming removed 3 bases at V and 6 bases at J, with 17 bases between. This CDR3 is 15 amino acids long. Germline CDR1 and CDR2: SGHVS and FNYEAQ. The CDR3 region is CASSLSAGRMAEAFF. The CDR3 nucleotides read TGTGCCAGCAGCTTGAGTGCAGGGAGGATGGCTGAAGCTTTCTTT.

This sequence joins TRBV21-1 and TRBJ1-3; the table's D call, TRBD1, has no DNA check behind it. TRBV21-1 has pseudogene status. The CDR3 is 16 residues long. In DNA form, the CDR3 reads TGTGCCAGCATCATTTGGAACAGACACTCTGGAAACACCATATATTTT. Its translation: CASIIWNRHSGNTIYF.

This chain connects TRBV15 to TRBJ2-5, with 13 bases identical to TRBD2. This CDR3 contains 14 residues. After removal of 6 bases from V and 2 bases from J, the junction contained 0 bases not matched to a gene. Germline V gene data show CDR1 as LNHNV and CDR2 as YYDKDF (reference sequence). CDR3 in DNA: TGTGCCACCAGACTAGCGGGGGGGCAAGAGACCCAGTACTTC. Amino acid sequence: CATRLAGGQETQYF. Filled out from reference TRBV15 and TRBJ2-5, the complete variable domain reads DAMVIQNPRYQVTQFGKPVTLSCSQTLNHNVMYWYQQKSSQAPKLLFHYYDKDFNNEADTPDNFQSRRPNTSFCFLDIRSPGLGDTAMYLCATRLAGGQETQYFGPGTRLLVL.

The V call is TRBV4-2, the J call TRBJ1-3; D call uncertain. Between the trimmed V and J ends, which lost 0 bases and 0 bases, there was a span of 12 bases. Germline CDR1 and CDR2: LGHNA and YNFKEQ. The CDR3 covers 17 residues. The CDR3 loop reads CASSQDVGRSSGNTIYF. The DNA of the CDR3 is TGTGCCAGCAGCCAAGATGTGGGCCGCAGCTCTGGAAACACCATATATTTT.